One TCR beta chain is described in this entry. What antigen it recognizes has not been identified. Nothing much larger sits one base from this clone, and base qualities are not available. CDR1 and CDR2 are read off the germline V gene as SGHDT and YYEEEE. From its cysteine to its phenylalanine, the CDR3 spans 16 amino acids. The entry retains the CDR3 DNA only, 48 bases that are in frame from base 1. Ends trimmed: V by 2 bases, J by 5 bases; bases unmatched to a gene: 8. These data are taken from a study of cytomegalovirus exposure and HLA in healthy donors (dated by TCRdb to between 2016 and 2019). Broadly, across the study: An earlier analysis of a few hundred of the donors reported approximately 280 Gb of sequence data and around 100 million unique TCR beta sequences obtained from approximately 180 million T cells. An early release that covered 500 to 800 HLA-typed donors contained approximately 300 gigabases of sequencing data and about 93 million unique TCR sequences. Of the 350 to 450 genotyped donors, less than 90% were placed in the genetic ancestry cluster associated with self-reported Caucasian donors. The study aimed to test whether cataloging public T cell receptors could reveal signatures of past pathogen exposure. Using immunosequencing, the study profiled T cell repertoires from 666 subjects and related those repertoires to cytomegalovirus serostatus. Along with the approximately 600-subject first cohort, a separate validation cohort of around 110 different subjects was used. High-throughput TCR immunosequencing, statistical association of individual TCRs with disease status, and machine learning were combined to predict cytomegalovirus infection status. A later analysis re-analyzed previously published TCR beta repertoires from 500 to 700 donors and added high-resolution HLA genotyping to study TCR occurrence patterns. Rather than drawing on any new phenotypic data, the later analysis identified candidate immune exposures from TCR beta sequences and the way those sequences occurred across donors. To decide whether each TCR beta V gene segment behaved as functional or pseudogenic, an earlier analysis of some 570 of the donors relied on high-throughput TCR beta sequencing. Donor age, sex, ethnicity and CMV serostatus were compiled together with the repertoire data. In a later genetic analysis, genome-wide SNP genotypes for about 60% of the 666 donors were used, and that subset was treated as a discovery cohort. All discovery cohort repertoires had been generated on a single sequencing platform. Both class I and class II loci were covered by HLA typing, at four-digit resolution. The number of typed donors differed by locus: roughly 629-640 for A, B, C, DRB1 and DQB1; 522 for DQA1; some 590 for DPA1; and roughly 490 for DPB1. Five DR-DQ haplotypes were handled as single units for association and clustering, since linkage in the cohort was strong. Across approximately 420 genotyped donors of the cohort, an average of approximately 240,000 unique TCR beta nucleotide sequences per donor were sequenced, and approximately 19% of those sequences were non-productive.

In total, approximately 610 healthy bone marrow donors made up the cohort. All cohort members were sampled while nominally healthy, although unrecorded immune exposures were likely present. The donor was CMV seropositive and belonged to the group of 250 to 350 seropositive cohort members. A peripheral blood sample was collected from each donor, and TCR beta sequencing was performed on peripheral blood mononuclear cells. Genomic DNA extraction from the blood cell samples was performed with the Qiagen DNeasy Blood Extraction Kit. The paper's findings and limits, for the study overall: A later analysis found that TCR association rates varied across HLA loci, with DRB1 alleles showing the most associated TCRs and HLA-C alleles the fewest. A further reported finding was that TCR beta sequences accurately predicted the HLA-A and HLA-B alleles for most subjects in the first cohort. A few of the identified cytomegalovirus-associated TCR beta chains were confirmed in vitro to be specific for cytomegalovirus antigens. Broadly in line with IMGT annotations, most TCR beta V segments showed up in productive rearrangements about 87% or about 30% of the time in an earlier analysis of several hundred of the donors. Compared with the roughly 600-donor mean, donors in an Asian-associated ancestry cluster had fewer N-insertions in productive TCRs, according to a later genetic analysis. Assigning TCR associations to individual alleles was difficult when HLA alleles, especially DR and DQ, strongly co-occurred. A later analysis reported that several top co-occurrence clusters appeared linked to parvovirus B19, influenza, CMV and Epstein-Barr virus. The authors suggested that the approach could potentially be generalized to other disease states and immunological phenotypes. The study gave a list of 150 to 200 TCR beta chains associated with cytomegalovirus. According to a later analysis, most CMV-associated TCR beta chains appeared to be HLA-restricted, and the HLA associations seemed to be driven largely by CMV exposure. For the cohort, immune exposure information was limited to CMV serostatus. Across donors, most TCR sequences were observed very rarely, whereas some public TCRs were present in many individuals. Compared with equally common non-associated chains, HLA-associated TCR beta chains in a later analysis were more clonally expanded and had lower generation probabilities. Roughly 15 rarely observed V segments, including chromosome 9 orphons, were excluded from the earlier analysis of several hundred of the donors because counts were too low. Sequencing depth was assumed to be roughly uniform across donors in the presence/absence analyses, though that assumption may not hold. A cluster of highly shared sequence variants was judged likely to be a technical artifact of the sequencing pipeline. Because the 87-base-pair reads could not distinguish some IMGT-functional V segments, including TRBV6-2 and TRBV6-3, those segments were excluded. Specific HLA alleles were associated with 15,000 to 20,000 TCR beta sequences at a false discovery rate of 0.05 in a later analysis. Correlated functional status among segregating V segments might be attributable to linkage disequilibrium, but an unknown experimental factor could not be ruled out. V-gene and J-gene trimming of TCR beta chains was associated with a missense DCLRE1C variant in a later genetic analysis, and the association was replicated in an independent cohort. The classifier was reported to diagnose cytomegalovirus status with high specificity and sensitivity in both the original cohort and the validation cohort. Because HLA typing was missing for some donors at each locus, association tests included only the typed subset. This cohort had only TCR beta chains sequenced, and the lack of alpha or paired-chain data limited which features could be detected.

Library preparation used the immunoSEQ multiplex PCR assay. For the multiplex PCR, a mixture combining 60 forward primers for TCR Vbeta segments and 13 reverse primers for TCR Jbeta segments was used. Amplification of the CDR3 region of rearranged TCR beta genes was performed with a multiplex PCR assay on genomic DNA. On the Illumina HiSeq System, the amplified TCR beta libraries were sequenced as 87-base-pair reads. Per the original workflow: Across the roughly 700 repertoires, a later analysis counted roughly 77 million unique TCR beta chains, about 10 million of which were shared by at least two donors. A nearest-neighbor algorithm error-corrected the raw reads and collapsed the reads into unique sequences, merging closely related sequences to remove PCR and sequencing errors. To assign V, D and J gene segments, CDR3 sequences were aligned to IMGT reference sequences. For a sequence to be retained, a match of at least six nucleotides was required to both a V gene segment and a J gene segment. Rearrangements were classified as productive when the CDR3 lacked stop codons and remained in frame with V and J, and all other rearrangements were classified as non-productive. CDR3 was defined by IMGT convention, running from the second conserved V-encoded cysteine to the conserved J-encoded phenylalanine. The earlier analysis of about 610 of the donors excluded any sequence lacking an unambiguous match to a single V gene segment. An earlier analysis of fewer than 750 of the donors called V segments functional above 56.7% productive rearrangements and segregating when the between-donor standard deviation exceeded 5%. A statistical classification framework was built to diagnose cytomegalovirus status from the catalog of TCR beta chain sequences. In a later analysis, TCR nucleotide sequences were compared against IMGT/GENE-DB human TR gene sequences so that V and J genes could be assigned. The TCRdist pipeline was used in a later analysis to assign CDR3 sequences and most-parsimonious VDJ recombination scenarios. In a later analysis, each TCR beta chain was defined by its CDR3 amino acid sequence together with its V-gene family, and reads without a unique V-gene family were excluded. To address suspected cross-contamination and a sequencing artifact, a later analysis removed a few hundred highly shared, low-generation-probability nucleotide sequences. In a later analysis, a clonal expansion index for each public chain was calculated from normalized within-repertoire ranks of inferred template counts. In a later analysis, generation probabilities were computed using a VDJ recombination model fitted to out-of-frame rearrangements, and the results were checked against IGoR. In a later analysis, TCR-TCR, TCR-HLA and TCR-CMV co-occurrence was scored with hypergeometric tests, and a repertoire-size bias correction was applied to TCR pairs. In a later analysis, false discovery rates were estimated by permuting HLA or CMV assignments 20 times. A later analysis grouped co-occurring TCRs with DBSCAN, adding TCRdist sequence similarity when clustering within HLA-allele-positive subsets. Repertoires with fewer than 30,000 or more than 120,000 public chains, plus five repertoires with anomalous nucleotide sharing, were excluded from co-occurrence clustering. As stored in TCRdb, this immuneACCESS dataset retains in-frame rearrangements with V and J assigned. A fraction of the clones does not appear; measured against another copy, unresolved V genes explain less than half of the discrepancy, and the remainder lacks a known reason. V, J and clone size reflect that table, while D and trimming were determined from the DNA. In this sample the table shows 210,000 or so clones, around four fifths of which occur a single time. The ten most abundant clones make up 2.5% to 3.5% of the sample.

Source material: PBMCs. Rearrangement joined TRBV5-6 to TRBJ1-5; 9 bases in the middle match TRBD1. The TCR sequence derives from a woman in her sixties or seventies in good health and CMV-seropositive. The DNA sequence is given as TGTGCCAGCAGCTTAAGGCGGACAGGGGCGGATCAGCCCCAGCATTTT. The translation is CASSLRRTGADQPQHF.